This T cell receptor beta chain was found in a study of T cell responses to AZD1222 COVID-19 vaccine. Whole-study results and caveats: Spike-specific TCR breadth and depth were elevated following two AZD1222 doses. Only after the peak T cell response were repertoires sampled.

In regard to this clone: What it recognizes is unknown.

The data were produced by immunoSEQ multiplex PCR, yet TCRdb's version contains in-frame clones alone and is incomplete. This repertoire shows 90,000 to 110,000 clones, around 87% found once; its top ten account for around 4.5%. V was pared by 2 bases and J by 2 bases, with 5 bases between. This CDR3 comprises 13 residues. The germline V gene encodes CDR1 SGHRS and CDR2 YFSETQ. The sequenced sample was peripheral blood, obtained 28 days after the second AZD1222 dose. V and J are TRBV5-1 and TRBJ1-3; D call uncertain. The clonotype comes from an adult who received the AZD1222 COVID-19 vaccine. CDR3 region: CASSFSAGNTIYF. CDR3 in DNA: TGCGCCAGCAGCTTTTCAGCTGGAAACACCATATATTTT.